This T cell receptor beta chain was obtained from a study of identical twins. TCRdb recomputed calls from the 5' RACE reads with MiXCR, one row per CDR3 protein. The data hold some 730,000 distinct CDR3 sequences, with around a sixth observed a single time. CDR1 SEHNR and CDR2 FQNEAQ come from the germline V gene (reference sequence). V gave up 5 bases and J gave up 1 base, with 15 bases separating them. The CDR3 spans 16 residues. The sample holds a few counts of this clonotype. Its antigen is as yet unknown. Findings and caveats of the study: Twins' surplus sharing was weaker for beta out-of-frame sequences.

This same sample was also part of a study on T cells expressing NK-cell markers. As that study records: The study sequenced eight donors, seven HCMV-seropositive and one seronegative. About six donors carried dominant NKG2C+ clonotypes that made up about 1.0-8% of their CD8+ T cells. Dominance of the CD3+CD56-NKG2C+ fraction by these clonotypes also held in several donors.

The chain combines TRBV7-9 with TRBJ1-3, with no clear D. Sequencing input: PBMCs. The sequence derives from a young woman in good health. Here the CDR3 reads CASSPSFAGSGNTIYF. CDR3 DNA sequence: TGTGCCAGCAGCCCGTCCTTCGCTGGATCTGGAAACACCATATATTTT.